What follows is one T cell receptor (beta chain) and its context. No antigen is known for it. Nothing much larger sits one base from this clone, and base qualities are not available. This entry belongs to a study of blood T cell repertoires in COVID-19 (dated by TCRdb to the early 2020s). For the wider study: Samples from collaborators originated in the United States, Italy and Spain and spanned both the acute and convalescent phases of COVID-19. The prospective study material was composed of cDNA or gDNA derived from T cells, B-cell-depleted T cells, or PBMCs. Deeply sampled blood TCRbeta repertoires from subjects exposed to, actively infected with, or recovered from COVID-19 were included in the dataset. The repertoires were released in a freely available public database meant as a resource for research on the immune response to SARS-CoV-2. Samples came from the ongoing ImmuneRACE study (first 160 participants) plus 1,254 subjects from 6 global collaborators. Sample metadata almost always included a de-identified subject ID, COVID-19 status, age in years and sex. Where available, HLA class I and class II types were taken from metadata supplied by the sample provider and were not determined by assay-based typing.

The CDR3 runs 17 residues from the cysteine to the phenylalanine. The retained sequence is limited to the CDR3, 51 bases, with the frame set at the first base. The junction shows trimming of 0 bases on V and 0 bases on J, and the gene matches do not reach 8 bases of it. Per the germline V gene, SGHRS is the CDR1 and YFSETQ is the CDR2. TCRbeta CDR3 regions were amplified from genomic DNA using the immunoSEQ Assay, a bias-controlled multiplex PCR. From the authors' description of their analysis: Within the assay, amplification of reference gene primers was used to estimate how many nucleated cells each sample contained. To quantify the absolute abundance of each unique TCRbeta CDR3 rearrangement, sequence reads were collapsed and filtered. For each sample, productive Simpson clonality was calculated by taking the square root of Simpson's diversity index across productive rearrangements. The table comes from immuneACCESS by way of TCRdb, which keeps in-frame sequences with V and J called. Part of the clones is missing from these tables; in studies checked, under half for an unresolved V gene and the rest for unknown reasons. Clone size and V and J calls were adopted from that table, with D and trimming inferred from the DNA. The sample table records 140,000 or so clones; about 88% of these occur just once. More than 2% of the sample is held by the ten biggest clonotypes.

Overall results and qualifications from the work: Clinical and demographic metadata were provided uncurated, with the amount varying by source and participant.

In Seattle, one collaborating source enrolled patients while the infection was active and tracked those patients longitudinally over the course of disease. The collaborating institutions used their own protocols to collect whole blood in K2EDTA tubes. For TCRbeta analysis, collaborators shipped samples in one of three forms: frozen whole blood, isolated PBMCs, or DNA extracted from either of those sample types. Sequenced material: peripheral blood. The rearrangement combines TRBV5-1 with TRBJ1-2; TRBD1 matches 7 bases in the middle. The sequence was collected from a human donor with COVID-19, enrolled during active disease. The donor label of this sample is uncertain. CDR3 loop: CASSLGQGIQANYGYTF. The nucleotide sequence is TGCGCCAGCAGCTTGGGACAGGGAATTCAAGCTAACTATGGCTACACCTTC. Reference TRBV5-1 and TRBJ1-2 proteins supply the regions before and after the CDR3; the full variable domain is: KAGVTQTPRYLIKTRGQQVTLSCSPISGHRSVSWYQQTPGQGLQFLFEYFSETQRNKGNFPGRFSGRQFSNSRSEMNVSTLELGDSALYLCASSLGQGIQANYGYTFGSGTRLTVV.